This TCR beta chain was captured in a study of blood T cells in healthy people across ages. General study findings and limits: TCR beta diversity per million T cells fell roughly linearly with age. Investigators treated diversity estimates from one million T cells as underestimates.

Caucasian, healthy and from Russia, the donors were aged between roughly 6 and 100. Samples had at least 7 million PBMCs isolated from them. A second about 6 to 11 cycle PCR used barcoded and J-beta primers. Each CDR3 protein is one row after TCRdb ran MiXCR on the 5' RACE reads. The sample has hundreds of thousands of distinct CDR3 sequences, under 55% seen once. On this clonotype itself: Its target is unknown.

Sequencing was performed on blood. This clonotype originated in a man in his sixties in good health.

The CDR3 DNA sequence: TGTGCCAGCAGCCTCGAACGTGGGGATAGCAATCAGCCCCAGCATTTT. This encodes CASSLERGDSNQPQHF. V is TRBV7-2 and J is TRBJ1-5, with D unresolved. Trimming cost V 5 bases and J 0 bases, with 14 bases left between them. Per germline, CDR1 SGHTA and CDR2 FQGNSA. CDR3 length: 16 amino acids.